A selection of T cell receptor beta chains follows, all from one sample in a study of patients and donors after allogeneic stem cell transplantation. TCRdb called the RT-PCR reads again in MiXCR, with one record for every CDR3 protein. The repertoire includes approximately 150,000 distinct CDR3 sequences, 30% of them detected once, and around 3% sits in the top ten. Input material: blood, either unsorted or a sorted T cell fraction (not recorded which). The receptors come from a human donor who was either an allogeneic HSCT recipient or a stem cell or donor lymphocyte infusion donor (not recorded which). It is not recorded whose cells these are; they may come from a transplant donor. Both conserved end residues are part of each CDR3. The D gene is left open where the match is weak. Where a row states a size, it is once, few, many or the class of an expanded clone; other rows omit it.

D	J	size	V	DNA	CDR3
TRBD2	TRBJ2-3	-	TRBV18	TGTGCCAGCTCACCTAAGACTAGCGACACAGATACGCAGTATTTT	CASSPKTSDTDTQYF
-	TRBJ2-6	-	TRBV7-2	TGTGCCAGCAGCTTAGCCCCCGGTACTGGGGCCAACGTCCTGACTTTC	CASSLAPGTGANVLTF
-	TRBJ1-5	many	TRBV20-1	TGCAGTGCGAGACCCCCGACCGGTAATCAGCCCCAGCATTTT	CSARPPTGNQPQHF
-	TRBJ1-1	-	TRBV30	TGTGCCTGGAGTGTACCTGTGAAGGGCACTGAAGCTTTCTTT	CAWSVPVKGTEAFF
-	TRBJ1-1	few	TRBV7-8	TGTGCCAGCATCTCTCTCAGGGAATTGCGACATGAAGCTTTCTTT	CASISLRELRHEAFF
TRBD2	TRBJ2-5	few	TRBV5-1	TGCGCCAGCAGCGCCGGAATGCGGGAGGGGACTCAAGAGACCCAGTACTTC	CASSAGMREGTQETQYF
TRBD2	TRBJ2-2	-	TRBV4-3	TGCGCCAGCAGCCAAGAACTAGCGGGCCGGGAGCTGTTTTTT	CASSQELAGRELFF
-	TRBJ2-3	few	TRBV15	TGTGCCACCAGCAGAGATCTTGGTGGTGGTACGCAGTATTTT	CATSRDLGGGTQYF
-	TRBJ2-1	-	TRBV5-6	TGTGCCAGCAGCTTGGAACAGGCTTACAATGAGCAGTTCTTC	CASSLEQAYNEQFF
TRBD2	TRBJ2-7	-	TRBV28	TGTGCCAGCAGTTTGGTGGCGGGAGGGATCTCCTACGAGCAGTACTTC	CASSLVAGGISYEQYF
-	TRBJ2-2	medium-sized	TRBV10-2	TGCGCCAGCAGTGTCGACTCCCCTGGCGGGGAGCTGTTTTTT	CASSVDSPGGELFF
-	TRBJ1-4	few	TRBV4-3	TGCGCCAGCAGCCAAGGTGCCAGAGAAAAACTGTTTTTT	CASSQGAREKLFF
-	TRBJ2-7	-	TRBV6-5	TGTGCCAGCAGTAGCGCGCGAAGGAGCTCCTACGAGCAGTACTTC	CASSSARRSSYEQYF
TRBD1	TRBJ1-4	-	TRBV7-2	TGTGCCAGCAAGGGGACAGGGGAAGTAAAACTGTTTTTT	CASKGTGEVKLFF
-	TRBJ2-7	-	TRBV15	TGTGCCACCAGCAGAGGTCGGGACAACTCCTACGAGCAGTACTTC	CATSRGRDNSYEQYF
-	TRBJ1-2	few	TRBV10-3	TGTGCCATCAGTGAATCGGGAGCTGGCTACACCTTC	CAISESGAGYTF
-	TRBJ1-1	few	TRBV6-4	TGTGCCAGCAGTGACATCAGGGACGAAGCTTTCTTT	CASSDIRDEAFF
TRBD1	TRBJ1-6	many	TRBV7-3	TGTGCCAGCAGCCCCGGCACAGGGGGTAATTCACCCCTCCACTTT	CASSPGTGGNSPLHF
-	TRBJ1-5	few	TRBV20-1	TGCAGTGCTAGACGGGGAGGACAGTGGAGTCAGCCCCAGCATTTT	CSARRGGQWSQPQHF
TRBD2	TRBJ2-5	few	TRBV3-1	TGTGCCAGCAGCCAAGGACTAGCGGGAGGATTTGAGACCCAGTACTTC	CASSQGLAGGFETQYF
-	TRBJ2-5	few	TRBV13	TGTGCCAGCAGCTTAGTGGGAGAGACCCAGTACTTC	CASSLVGETQYF
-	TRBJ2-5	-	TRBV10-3	TGTGCCAAAGGGGAGACCCAGTACTTC	CAKGETQYF
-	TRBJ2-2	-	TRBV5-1	TGCGCCAGCAGCTTGGAAGGGAGCACCGGGGAGCTGTTTTTT	CASSLEGSTGELFF
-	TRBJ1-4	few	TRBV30	TGTGCCTGGAGTGTACACCGGGGTGAAAAACTGTTTTTT	CAWSVHRGEKLFF
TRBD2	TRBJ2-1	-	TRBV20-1	TGCAGTGCTGGGACTAGCGGCCCCGCCTACAATGAGCAGTTCTTC	CSAGTSGPAYNEQFF
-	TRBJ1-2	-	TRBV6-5	TGTGCCAGCAGTTACTCTAAGGCAAACTATGGCTACACCTTC	CASSYSKANYGYTF
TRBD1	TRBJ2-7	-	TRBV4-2	TGTGCCAGCAGCCAACCCGACAGGGGCGGGAATTACGAGCAGTACTTC	CASSQPDRGGNYEQYF
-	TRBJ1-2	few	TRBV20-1	TGCAGTGCTAGAGAGGGGGACTGGGCCACCTCGGACTATGGCTACACCTTC	CSAREGDWATSDYGYTF
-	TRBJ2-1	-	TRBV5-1	TGCGCCAGCAGCTTGGGTTTCAGCGGATCCTCCTACAATGAGCAGTTCTTC	CASSLGFSGSSYNEQFF
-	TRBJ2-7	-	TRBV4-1	TGCGCCAGCAGCCAAGAGGGGAGCACCCCTGACGAGCAGTACTTC	CASSQEGSTPDEQYF
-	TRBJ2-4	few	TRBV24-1	TGTGCCACCAGTGATTCGAGTACGGAGGGAAACATTCAGTACTTC	CATSDSSTEGNIQYF
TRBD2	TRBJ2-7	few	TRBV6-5	TGTGCCAGCAGTTACAGTAGCGGGAGGAGGAACGAGCAGTACTTC	CASSYSSGRRNEQYF
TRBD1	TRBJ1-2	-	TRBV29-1	TGCAGCGTTGGGACAGGGGGCAGTGGCTACACCTTC	CSVGTGGSGYTF
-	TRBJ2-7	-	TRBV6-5	TGTGCCAGCAGTAATAGCTGGGGCTACGAGCAGTACTTC	CASSNSWGYEQYF
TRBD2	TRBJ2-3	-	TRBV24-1	TGTGCCACCAGTGCCCTAGGACTAGCGGGAGACACGCAGTATTTT	CATSALGLAGDTQYF
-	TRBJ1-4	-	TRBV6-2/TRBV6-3	TGTGCCAGCAGTTCGACGGGTTGGCCGGATGAAAAACTGTTTTTT	CASSSTGWPDEKLFF
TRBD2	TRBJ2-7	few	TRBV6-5	TGTGCCAGCAGTTACTCGAGGGCTAGCGGGAGATTATCCGAGCAGTACTTC	CASSYSRASGRLSEQYF
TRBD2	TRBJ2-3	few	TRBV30	TGTGCCTGGAGTTCCGGGACTAGCGGCACAGATACGCAGTATTTT	CAWSSGTSGTDTQYF
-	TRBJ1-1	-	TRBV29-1	TGCAGCGTTGAAGATCCGGGGGGGAACACTGAAGCTTTCTTT	CSVEDPGGNTEAFF
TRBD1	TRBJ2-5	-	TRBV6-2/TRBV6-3	TGTGCCAGCAGTGCCCGGACAGGGGAAGAGACCCAGTACTTC	CASSARTGEETQYF
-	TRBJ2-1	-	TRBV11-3	TGTGCCAGCAGCGTTCCCGGAGGACACAATGAGCAGTTCTTC	CASSVPGGHNEQFF
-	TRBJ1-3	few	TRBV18	TGTGCCAGCTCAGAGCAGACCTCCTCTGGAAACACCATATATTTT	CASSEQTSSGNTIYF
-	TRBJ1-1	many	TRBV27	TGTGCCAGCAGTTTACGGGCGGGGAACACTGAAGCTTTCTTT	CASSLRAGNTEAFF
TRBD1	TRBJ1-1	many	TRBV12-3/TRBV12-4	TGTGCCAGCAGTTACAGGGGTAAGGGTGAAGCTTTCTTT	CASSYRGKGEAFF
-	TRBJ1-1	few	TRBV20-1	TGCAGTGCTAGAGAGTATAGGGGACCTGAAGCTTTCTTT	CSAREYRGPEAFF
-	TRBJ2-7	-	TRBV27	TGTGCCAGCAGTTTTAACAGGGTGTACGAGCAGTACTTC	CASSFNRVYEQYF
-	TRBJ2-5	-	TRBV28	TGTGCCAGCAGTTTCCCTTTTGCGGCCCAAGAGACCCAGTACTTC	CASSFPFAAQETQYF
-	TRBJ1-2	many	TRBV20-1	TGCAGTGCTAGAGATCAGGGGACTCCAGCGTATGGCTACACCTTC	CSARDQGTPAYGYTF
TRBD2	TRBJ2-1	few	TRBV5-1	TGCGCCAGCAGCTTTTCTAGCGGGCCTCCAGGATGGGAGCAGTTCTTC	CASSFSSGPPGWEQFF
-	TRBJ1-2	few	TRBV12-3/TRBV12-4	TGTGCCAGCAATCGACCCGGACAGCACTATGGCTACACCTTC	CASNRPGQHYGYTF
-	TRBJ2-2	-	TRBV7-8	TGTGCCAGCACCCTGCGAGGCACCGGGGAGCTGTTTTTT	CASTLRGTGELFF
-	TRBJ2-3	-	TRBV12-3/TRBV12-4	TGTGCCAGCCAAAGAGGAGGGACAGTCACAGATACGCAGTATTTT	CASQRGGTVTDTQYF
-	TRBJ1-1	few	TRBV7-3	TGTGCCAGCAGCCCCGACAGTTTCAACACTGAAGCTTTCTTT	CASSPDSFNTEAFF
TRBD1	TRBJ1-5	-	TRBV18	TGTGCCAGCTCACCCGACAGGGGTAATAGCAATCAGCCCCAGCATTTT	CASSPDRGNSNQPQHF
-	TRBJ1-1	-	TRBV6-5	TGTGCCAGCAGTTACGTGGGCCGGCTGAACACTGAAGCTTTCTTT	CASSYVGRLNTEAFF